This is a list of T cell receptor beta chains from one sample in a study of T cells in Graves' hyperthyroidism and ophthalmopathy. A single record per CDR3 protein comes from TCRdb applying MiXCR to the multiplex PCR reads. The data contain about 530,000 distinct CDR3 sequences, 17% of them singletons. Sequencing was carried out using blood. The source of these receptors is a woman younger than 30 with Graves' ophthalmopathy. Each CDR3 is given with its conserved first and last residue. A D gene is named only where the DNA matches it firmly.

d_gene: .
len: 10
v_gene: TRBV30
j_gene: TRBJ1-1
CDR3aa: CAWRGTEAFF

d_gene: TRBD1
len: 13
v_gene: TRBV20-1
j_gene: TRBJ2-7
CDR3aa: CSASRDRAYEQYF

d_gene: .
len: 13
v_gene: TRBV3-1
j_gene: TRBJ2-7
CDR3aa: CASSLRGAGEQYF

d_gene: .
len: 14
v_gene: TRBV4-2
j_gene: TRBJ2-1
CDR3aa: CASSQESTHNEQFF

d_gene: .
len: 13
v_gene: TRBV4-1
j_gene: TRBJ2-5
CDR3aa: CASSQDPGETQYF

d_gene: TRBD2
len: 14
v_gene: TRBV2
j_gene: TRBJ2-1
CDR3aa: CASSPERDYNEQFF

d_gene: .
len: 15
v_gene: TRBV10-3
j_gene: TRBJ2-7
CDR3aa: CAISEAGTESDEQYF

d_gene: .
len: 13
v_gene: TRBV14
j_gene: TRBJ2-7
CDR3aa: CASSHRSPYEQYF

d_gene: .
len: 15
v_gene: TRBV20-1
j_gene: TRBJ1-2
CDR3aa: CSAPAQGPGGYGYTF

d_gene: TRBD2
len: 15
v_gene: TRBV19
j_gene: TRBJ2-5
CDR3aa: CASSSGGGTWRTQYF

d_gene: .
len: 11
v_gene: TRBV12-5
j_gene: TRBJ1-1
CDR3aa: CASGLGTEAFF

d_gene: .
len: 15
v_gene: TRBV11-2
j_gene: TRBJ1-2
CDR3aa: CASSLVMSGDYGYTF

d_gene: TRBD2
len: 13
v_gene: TRBV30
j_gene: TRBJ2-3
CDR3aa: CAWSYGRPDTQYF

d_gene: TRBD1
len: 14
v_gene: TRBV12-3/TRBV12-4
j_gene: TRBJ1-1
CDR3aa: CASSLGTGSTEAFF

d_gene: TRBD2
len: 15
v_gene: TRBV3-1
j_gene: TRBJ2-3
CDR3aa: CASSSQAGGTDTQYF

d_gene: TRBD2
len: 15
v_gene: TRBV19
j_gene: TRBJ2-1
CDR3aa: CASSMGAGGTAEQFF

d_gene: TRBD1
len: 11
v_gene: TRBV30
j_gene: TRBJ2-7
CDR3aa: CAWGDRDEQYF

d_gene: .
len: 14
v_gene: TRBV9
j_gene: TRBJ2-5
CDR3aa: CASSVGSWGETQYF

d_gene: TRBD1
len: 13
v_gene: TRBV20-1
j_gene: TRBJ2-7
CDR3aa: CSAAETGDHEQYF

d_gene: TRBD2
len: 18
v_gene: TRBV20-1
j_gene: TRBJ2-7
CDR3aa: CSARILGLAGSISYEQYF

d_gene: .
len: 18
v_gene: TRBV11-2
j_gene: TRBJ1-3
CDR3aa: CASSPDGAGYYSGNTIYF

d_gene: .
len: 14
v_gene: TRBV28
j_gene: TRBJ2-7
CDR3aa: CASSLPGVPYEQYF

d_gene: TRBD2
len: 14
v_gene: TRBV25-1
j_gene: TRBJ2-1
CDR3aa: CASSAPSGHNEQFF

d_gene: TRBD1
len: 15
v_gene: TRBV20-1
j_gene: TRBJ1-3
CDR3aa: CSATGTASSGNTIYF

d_gene: .
len: 16
v_gene: TRBV3-1
j_gene: TRBJ1-1
CDR3aa: CASRPIPGAGSAEAFF

d_gene: .
len: 11
v_gene: TRBV12-3/TRBV12-4
j_gene: TRBJ1-1
CDR3aa: CASSSITEAFF

d_gene: .
len: 15
v_gene: TRBV19
j_gene: TRBJ2-5
CDR3aa: CASSINPGLQETQYF

d_gene: TRBD1
len: 15
v_gene: TRBV7-7
j_gene: TRBJ2-5
CDR3aa: CASSLDGNRGETQYF

d_gene: TRBD2
len: 15
v_gene: TRBV28
j_gene: TRBJ2-7
CDR3aa: CASSSGGLAMYEQYF

d_gene: TRBD1
len: 13
v_gene: TRBV18
j_gene: TRBJ1-2
CDR3aa: CASSPRDRDGYTF

d_gene: .
len: 15
v_gene: TRBV7-9
j_gene: TRBJ1-4
CDR3aa: CASSHLAGGDEKLFF

d_gene: .
len: 17
v_gene: TRBV28
j_gene: TRBJ2-6
CDR3aa: CASSLVGQYSGANVLTF

d_gene: TRBD1
len: 15
v_gene: TRBV28
j_gene: TRBJ1-1
CDR3aa: CASRESRGSYTEAFF

d_gene: .
len: 15
v_gene: TRBV7-9
j_gene: TRBJ1-6
CDR3aa: CASSDHGTPDSPLHF

d_gene: .
len: 15
v_gene: TRBV7-2
j_gene: TRBJ2-7
CDR3aa: CASSLDQGLTYEQYF

d_gene: TRBD1
len: 14
v_gene: TRBV30
j_gene: TRBJ2-7
CDR3aa: CAWTRGDRNYEQYF

d_gene: TRBD1
len: 16
v_gene: TRBV3-1
j_gene: TRBJ1-2
CDR3aa: CASSQVLTGGSYGYTF

d_gene: TRBD1
len: 15
v_gene: TRBV3-1
j_gene: TRBJ1-1
CDR3aa: CASSGTAGGFTEAFF

d_gene: .
len: 15
v_gene: TRBV2
j_gene: TRBJ2-2
CDR3aa: CASSPEKVGTGELFF

d_gene: TRBD1
len: 14
v_gene: TRBV12-3/TRBV12-4
j_gene: TRBJ1-1
CDR3aa: CASSKRTGNTEAFF

d_gene: .
len: 15
v_gene: TRBV11-2
j_gene: TRBJ2-1
CDR3aa: CASSSQGWSYNEQFF

d_gene: .
len: 14
v_gene: TRBV7-2
j_gene: TRBJ1-2
CDR3aa: CASSLEQAFYGYTF

d_gene: .
len: 17
v_gene: TRBV13
j_gene: TRBJ2-6
CDR3aa: CASSLGHLLSRANVLTF

d_gene: TRBD2
len: 15
v_gene: TRBV28
j_gene: TRBJ2-1
CDR3aa: CASSFSDSGSDEQFF

d_gene: .
len: 12
v_gene: TRBV18
j_gene: TRBJ2-1
CDR3aa: CASSPQDGEQFF

d_gene: .
len: 19
v_gene: TRBV25-1
j_gene: TRBJ1-1
CDR3aa: CASSQNLRDGLGEDTEAFF